The clone carrying this T cell receptor (beta chain) has just one count. These data originate in a study of blood T cell repertoires in COVID-19. Study-level information: Samples came from the United States, Italy and Spain, spanning acute and convalescent COVID-19. The analysed material was cDNA or gDNA that came from T cells, B-cell-depleted T cells, or PBMCs.

V was pared by 4 bases and J by 2 bases, with 7 bases of the junction left unmatched. CDR1 is SGHRS, CDR2 YFSETQ, per germline. This CDR3 is 15 amino acids long. Original data processing: For nucleated cells, counts were estimated from reference gene primer amplification. The repertoire was sequenced with immunoSEQ multiplex PCR; TCRdb's copy has only in-frame clones and lacks some. That table supplies the V and J calls and clone size; D and trimming were determined from the DNA. The sample records roughly 240,000 clones, approximately 86% being singletons. Sequencing input: peripheral blood. The V call is TRBV5-1, the J call TRBJ2-5; 8 positions match TRBD2. This sequence was found in a woman under 40 who had recovered from COVID-19. The CDR3 loop is CASSPRGGQQETQYF. CDR3 sequence (DNA): TGCGCCAGCAGCCCCCGGGGGGGGCAACAAGAGACCCAGTACTTC.